The source of this T cell receptor (beta chain) is a study of CD8 T cells in ankylosing spondylitis. Study-wide results and limits: A motif of under 10 highly homologous TCR beta variants was seen as apparently characteristic of ankylosing spondylitis blood.

This clonotype has more than one count but fewer than ten. As yet, its antigen is unknown. With molecular barcodes, quantitative 5'-RACE was used to make the TCR beta libraries. Via MiXCR, TCRdb re-called the 5' RACE reads, giving one row per CDR3 protein. The sample holds 150,000 to 200,000 distinct CDR3 sequences, about 18% seen once. Losses at the gene ends were 5 bases for V and 1 base for J; bases not matched to a gene: 4. CDR3 size: 14 residues. The rearrangement joins TRBV12-3 or TRBV12-4 to TRBJ2-5; 7 nucleotides agree with TRBD1. Sequenced material: blood, either unsorted or a sorted T cell fraction (not recorded which). The TCR sequence derives from a male donor aged 5 to 30 with ankylosing spondylitis or in good health (not recorded which). This CDR3 reads CASSPTGPQETQYF. The CDR3 DNA is TGTGCCAGCAGTCCGACAGGGCCCCAAGAGACCCAGTACTTC.